This TCR beta chain was found in a study of blood T cell repertoires in COVID-19. Study at large: Samples of COVID-19 (acute and convalescent) were obtained from the United States, Italy and Spain. T cells, B-cell-depleted T cells, or PBMCs provided the cDNA or gDNA that served as material.

This CDR3 contains 14 residues. Germline V CDR1 and CDR2: SGHDT, YYEEEE. After removal of 5 bases from V and 2 bases from J, the junction contained 4 bases not matched to a gene. TCRdb keeps only in-frame clones here, not all; method: immunoSEQ multiplex PCR. The sample contains roughly 100,000 clones, over 85% of which appear only once. The receptor's source is a woman of 80 years or more in a cohort sampled during active COVID-19. This sequence joins TRBV5-6 and TRBJ1-3; 7 bases align to TRBD1. Sequenced input: peripheral blood. CDR3 nucleotides: TGTGCCAGCAGACAGGGGAGAACTGGAAACACCATATATTTT. Protein sequence: CASRQGRTGNTIYF.